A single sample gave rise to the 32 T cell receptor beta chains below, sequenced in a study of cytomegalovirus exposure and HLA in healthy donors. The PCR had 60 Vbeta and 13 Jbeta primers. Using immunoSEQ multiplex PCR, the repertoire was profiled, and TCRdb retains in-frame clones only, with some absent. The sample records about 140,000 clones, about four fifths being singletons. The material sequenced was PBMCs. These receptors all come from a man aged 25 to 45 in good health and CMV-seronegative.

In nucleotides, the CDR3 is TGCAGCGTTGAGGGTGTTAGCGGCTGGTTATCCTACGAGCAGTACTTC. Amino acids: CSVEGVSGWLSYEQYF. This sequence joins TRBV29-1 and TRBJ2-7; tentative D call: TRBD2 (6 bases). V lost 3 bases to trimming and J lost 1 base, with 19 bases between them. The CDR3 contains 16 residues. Germline-derived CDR1 and CDR2 are SQVTM and ANQGSEA.

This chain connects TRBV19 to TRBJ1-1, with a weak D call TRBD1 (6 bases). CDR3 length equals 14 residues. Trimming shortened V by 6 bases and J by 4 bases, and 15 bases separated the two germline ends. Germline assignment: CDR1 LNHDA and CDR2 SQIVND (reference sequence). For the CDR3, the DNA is TGTGCCAGTAGGACAGGACTAGCGAGCACTGAAGCTTTCTTT. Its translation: CASRTGLASTEAFF.

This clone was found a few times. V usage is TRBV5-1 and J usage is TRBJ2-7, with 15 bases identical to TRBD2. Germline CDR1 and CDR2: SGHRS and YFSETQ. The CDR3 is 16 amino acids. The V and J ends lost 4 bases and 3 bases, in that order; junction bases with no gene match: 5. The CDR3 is CASSPGLAGGYYEQYF. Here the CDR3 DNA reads TGCGCCAGCAGCCCTGGACTAGCGGGAGGGTACTACGAGCAGTACTTC.

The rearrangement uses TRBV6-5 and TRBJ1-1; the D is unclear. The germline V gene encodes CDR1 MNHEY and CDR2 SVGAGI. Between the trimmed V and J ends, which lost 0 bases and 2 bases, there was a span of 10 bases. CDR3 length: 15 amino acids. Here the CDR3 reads CASSYSPGINTEAFF. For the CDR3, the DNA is TGTGCCAGCAGTTACTCGCCCGGGATTAACACTGAAGCTTTCTTT.

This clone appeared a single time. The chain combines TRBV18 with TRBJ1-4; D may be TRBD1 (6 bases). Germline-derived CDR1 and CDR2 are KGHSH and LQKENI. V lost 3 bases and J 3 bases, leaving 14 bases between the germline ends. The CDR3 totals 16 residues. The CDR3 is CASSPQGPGANEKLFF. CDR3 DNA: TGTGCCAGCTCACCGCAGGGCCCAGGGGCTAATGAAAAACTGTTTTTT.

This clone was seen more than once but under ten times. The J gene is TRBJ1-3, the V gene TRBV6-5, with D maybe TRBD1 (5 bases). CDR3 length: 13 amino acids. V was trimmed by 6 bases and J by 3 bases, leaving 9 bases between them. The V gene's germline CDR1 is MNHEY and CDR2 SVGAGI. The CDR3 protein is CASSRQHGNTIYF. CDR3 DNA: TGTGCCAGCAGCCGACAGCATGGAAACACCATATATTTT.

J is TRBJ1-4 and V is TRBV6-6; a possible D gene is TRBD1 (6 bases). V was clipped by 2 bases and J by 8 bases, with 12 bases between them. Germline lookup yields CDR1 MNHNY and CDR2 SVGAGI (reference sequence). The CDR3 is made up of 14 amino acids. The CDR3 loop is CASSYGGLGEKLFF. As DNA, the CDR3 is TGTGCCAGCAGTTACGGGGGCTTAGGAGAAAAACTGTTTTTT.

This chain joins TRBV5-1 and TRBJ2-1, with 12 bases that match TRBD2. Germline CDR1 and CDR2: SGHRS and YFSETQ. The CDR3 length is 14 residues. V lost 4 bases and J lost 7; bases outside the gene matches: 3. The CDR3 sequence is CASSPGLAGNEQFF. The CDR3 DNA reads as TGCGCCAGCAGCCCCGGACTAGCGGGAAATGAGCAGTTCTTC.

Written as DNA, the CDR3 is TGTGCCAGCAGCTTGTACAGTACCTACGAGCAGTACTTC. Encoded protein: CASSLYSTYEQYF. This chain uses TRBV5-6 with TRBJ2-7; D ambiguous. The CDR3 extends over 13 amino acids. Germline loops: CDR1 SGHDT, CDR2 YYEEEE. V lost 1 base and J 2 bases, leaving 7 bases between the germline ends. Variable domain in full (rest from reference TRBV5-6 and TRBJ2-7): DAGVTQSPTHLIKTRGQQVTLRCSPKSGHDTVSWYQQALGQGPQFIFQYYEEEERQRGNFPDRFSGHQFPNYSSELNVNALLLGDSALYLCASSLYSTYEQYFGPGTRLTVT.

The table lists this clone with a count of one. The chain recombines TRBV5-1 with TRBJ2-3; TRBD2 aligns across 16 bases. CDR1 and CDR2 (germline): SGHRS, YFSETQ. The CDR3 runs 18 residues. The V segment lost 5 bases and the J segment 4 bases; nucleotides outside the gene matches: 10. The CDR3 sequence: CASSPAGTSGGVADTQYF. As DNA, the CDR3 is TGCGCCAGCAGTCCTGCCGGGACTAGCGGGGGGGTGGCAGATACGCAGTATTTT.

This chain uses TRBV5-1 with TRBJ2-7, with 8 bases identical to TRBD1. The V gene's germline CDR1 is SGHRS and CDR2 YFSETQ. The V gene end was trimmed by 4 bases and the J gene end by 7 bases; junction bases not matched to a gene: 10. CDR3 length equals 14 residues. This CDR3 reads CASSGGQGAWEQYF. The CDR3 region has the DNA TGCGCCAGCAGCGGGGGTCAGGGGGCGTGGGAGCAGTACTTC.

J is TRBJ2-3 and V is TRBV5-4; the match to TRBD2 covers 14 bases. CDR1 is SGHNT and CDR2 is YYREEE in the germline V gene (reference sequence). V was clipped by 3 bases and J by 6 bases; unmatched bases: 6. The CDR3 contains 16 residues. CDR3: CASSSGTSGGRDTQYF. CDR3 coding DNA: TGTGCCAGCAGCTCGGGGACTAGCGGGGGTAGGGATACGCAGTATTTT.

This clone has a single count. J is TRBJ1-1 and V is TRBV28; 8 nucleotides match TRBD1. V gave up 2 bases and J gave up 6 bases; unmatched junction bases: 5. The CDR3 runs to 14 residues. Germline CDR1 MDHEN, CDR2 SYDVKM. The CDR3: CASSLPSRGPEAFF. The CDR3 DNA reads TGTGCCAGCAGTTTACCCTCCAGGGGGCCTGAAGCTTTCTTT.

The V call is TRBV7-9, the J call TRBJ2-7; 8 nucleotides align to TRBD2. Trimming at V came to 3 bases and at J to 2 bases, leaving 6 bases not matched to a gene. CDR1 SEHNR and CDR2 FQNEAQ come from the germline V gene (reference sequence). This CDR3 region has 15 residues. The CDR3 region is CASSFGRGGTYEQYF. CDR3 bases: TGTGCCAGCAGCTTCGGGAGGGGGGGGACCTACGAGCAGTACTTC.

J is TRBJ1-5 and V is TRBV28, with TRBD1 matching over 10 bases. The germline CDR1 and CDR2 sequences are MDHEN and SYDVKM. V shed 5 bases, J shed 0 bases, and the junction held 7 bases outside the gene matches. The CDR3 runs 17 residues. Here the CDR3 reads CASSIRQGAYSNQPQHF. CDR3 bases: TGTGCCAGCAGTATCCGACAGGGGGCCTATAGCAATCAGCCCCAGCATTTT.

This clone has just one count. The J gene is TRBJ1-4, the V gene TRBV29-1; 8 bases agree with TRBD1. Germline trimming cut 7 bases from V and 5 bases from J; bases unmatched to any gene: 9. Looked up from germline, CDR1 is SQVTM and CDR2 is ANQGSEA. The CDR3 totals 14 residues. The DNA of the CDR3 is TGCAGCGCGTTGACCGGGACAGGAAATGAAAAACTGTTTTTT. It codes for CSALTGTGNEKLFF. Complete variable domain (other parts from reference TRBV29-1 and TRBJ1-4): SAVISQKPSRDICQRGTSLTIQCQVDSQVTMMFWYRQQPGQSLTLIATANQGSEATYESGFVIDKFPISRPNLTFSTLTVSNMSPEDSSIYLCSALTGTGNEKLFFGSGTQLSVL.

The CDR3 bases are TGTGCCAGCAGTTTTGGCGGAACAAGCACAGATACGCAGTATTTT. This sequence encodes CASSFGGTSTDTQYF. The rearrangement joins TRBV6-5 to TRBJ2-3; unclear D gene. This CDR3 is 15 amino acids long. V was clipped by 4 bases and J by 0 bases, with 11 bases between them. Germline V gives CDR1 MNHEY, CDR2 SVGAGI.

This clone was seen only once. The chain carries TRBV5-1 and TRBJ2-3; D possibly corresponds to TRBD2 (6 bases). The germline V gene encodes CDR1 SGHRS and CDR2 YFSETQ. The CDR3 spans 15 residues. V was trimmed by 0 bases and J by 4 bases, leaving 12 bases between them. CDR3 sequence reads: CASSLAGERPDTQYF. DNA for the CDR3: TGCGCCAGCAGCTTGGCGGGGGAGCGTCCAGATACGCAGTATTTT. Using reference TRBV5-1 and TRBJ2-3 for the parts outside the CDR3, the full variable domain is KAGVTQTPRYLIKTRGQQVTLSCSPISGHRSVSWYQQTPGQGLQFLFEYFSETQRNKGNFPGRFSGRQFSNSRSEMNVSTLELGDSALYLCASSLAGERPDTQYFGPGTRLTVL.

CDR3 residues: CASSFRQGNEQYF. CDR3 in DNA: TGCGCCAGCAGCTTTCGACAAGGCAACGAGCAGTACTTC. The chain links TRBV5-1 to TRBJ2-7; D ambiguous. V lost 2 bases to trimming and J lost 5 bases, with 11 bases between them. Germline V gives CDR1 SGHRS, CDR2 YFSETQ. CDR3 length equals 13 residues.

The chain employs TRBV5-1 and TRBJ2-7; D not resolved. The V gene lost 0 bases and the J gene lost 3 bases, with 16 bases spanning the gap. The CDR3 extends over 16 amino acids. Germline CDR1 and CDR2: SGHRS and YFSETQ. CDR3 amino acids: CASSLGFGGSLYEQYF. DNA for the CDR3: TGCGCCAGCAGCTTGGGTTTCGGCGGTTCCCTCTACGAGCAGTACTTC.

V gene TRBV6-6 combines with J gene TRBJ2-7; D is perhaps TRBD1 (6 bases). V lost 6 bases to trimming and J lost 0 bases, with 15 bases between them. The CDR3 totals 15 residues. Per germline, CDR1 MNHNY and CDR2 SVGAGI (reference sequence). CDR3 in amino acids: CASSQDSPLSYEQYF. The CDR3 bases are TGTGCCAGCAGCCAGGACAGTCCCCTCTCCTACGAGCAGTACTTC.

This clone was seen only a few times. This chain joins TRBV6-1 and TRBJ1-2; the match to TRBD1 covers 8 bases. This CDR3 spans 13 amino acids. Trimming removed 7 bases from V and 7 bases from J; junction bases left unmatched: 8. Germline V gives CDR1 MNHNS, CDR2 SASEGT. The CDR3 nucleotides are TGTGCCAGCAAAGGACAGGGAGTAGGTGGCTACACCTTC. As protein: CASKGQGVGGYTF.

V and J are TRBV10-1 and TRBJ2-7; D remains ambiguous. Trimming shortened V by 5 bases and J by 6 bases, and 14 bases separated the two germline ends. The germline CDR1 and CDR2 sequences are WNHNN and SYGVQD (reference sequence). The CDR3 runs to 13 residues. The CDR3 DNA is TGCGCCAGCAGTAGAGTATATTCCGGCGAGCAGTACTTC. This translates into CASSRVYSGEQYF.

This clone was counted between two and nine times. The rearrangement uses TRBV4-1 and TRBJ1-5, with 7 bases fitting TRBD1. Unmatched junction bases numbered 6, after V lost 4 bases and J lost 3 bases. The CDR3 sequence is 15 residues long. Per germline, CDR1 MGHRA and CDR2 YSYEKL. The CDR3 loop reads CASSPTGVPNQPQHF. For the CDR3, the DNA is TGCGCCAGCAGCCCCACAGGGGTCCCCAATCAGCCCCAGCATTTT.

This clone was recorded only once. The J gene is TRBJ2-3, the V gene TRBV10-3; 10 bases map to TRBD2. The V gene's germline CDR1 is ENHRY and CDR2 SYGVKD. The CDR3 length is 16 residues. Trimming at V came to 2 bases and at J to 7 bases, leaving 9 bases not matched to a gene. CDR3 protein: CAISERSSGSVYTQYF. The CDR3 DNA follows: TGTGCCATCAGTGAGCGGTCTAGCGGGAGTGTATATACGCAGTATTTT.

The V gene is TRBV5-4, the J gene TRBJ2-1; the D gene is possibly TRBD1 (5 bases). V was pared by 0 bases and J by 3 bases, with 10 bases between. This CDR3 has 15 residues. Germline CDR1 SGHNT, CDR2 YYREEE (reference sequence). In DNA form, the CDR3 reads TGTGCCAGCAGCTTGGGGGGCGGAAACTACAATGAGCAGTTCTTC. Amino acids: CASSLGGGNYNEQFF.

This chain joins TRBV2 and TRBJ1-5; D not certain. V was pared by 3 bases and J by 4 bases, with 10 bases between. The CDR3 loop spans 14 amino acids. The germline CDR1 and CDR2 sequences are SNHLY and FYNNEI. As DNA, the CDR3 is TGTGCCAGCAGTGAGACGAGCGTAAATCAGCCCCAGCATTTT. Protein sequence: CASSETSVNQPQHF.

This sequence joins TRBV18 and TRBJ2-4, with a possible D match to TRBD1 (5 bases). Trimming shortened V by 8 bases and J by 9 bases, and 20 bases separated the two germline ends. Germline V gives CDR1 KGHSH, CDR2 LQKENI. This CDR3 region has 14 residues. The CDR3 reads CASAIEGQGAIQYF. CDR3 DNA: TGTGCCAGCGCCATAGAAGGGCAGGGTGCCATTCAGTACTTC.

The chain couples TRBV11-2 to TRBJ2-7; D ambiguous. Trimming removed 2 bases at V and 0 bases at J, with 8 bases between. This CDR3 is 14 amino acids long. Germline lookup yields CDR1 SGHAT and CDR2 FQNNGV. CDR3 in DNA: TGTGCCAGCAGCTTACAGTACAGCTCCTACGAGCAGTACTTC. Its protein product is CASSLQYSSYEQYF.

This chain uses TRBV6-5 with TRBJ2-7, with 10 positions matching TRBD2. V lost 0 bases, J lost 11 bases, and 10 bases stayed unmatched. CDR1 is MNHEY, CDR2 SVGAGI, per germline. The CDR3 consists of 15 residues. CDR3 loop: CASSYSRQREGSEYF. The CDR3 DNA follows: TGTGCCAGCAGTTACTCGCGACAGCGGGAGGGGTCGGAGTACTTC.

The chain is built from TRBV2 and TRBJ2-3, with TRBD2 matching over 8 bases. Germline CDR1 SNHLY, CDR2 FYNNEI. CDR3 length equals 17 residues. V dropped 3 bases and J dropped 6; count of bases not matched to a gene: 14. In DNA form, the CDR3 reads TGTGCCAGCAGTGAGCTCTGGGTAGCGGGGACGAAGGATACGCAGTATTTT. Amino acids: CASSELWVAGTKDTQYF.

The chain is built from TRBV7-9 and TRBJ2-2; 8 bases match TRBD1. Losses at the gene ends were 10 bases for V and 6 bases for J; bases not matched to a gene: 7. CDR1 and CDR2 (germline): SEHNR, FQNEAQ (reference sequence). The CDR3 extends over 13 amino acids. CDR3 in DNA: TGTGCCACAACGGACAGGGATGCCGGGGAGCTGTTTTTT. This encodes CATTDRDAGELFF. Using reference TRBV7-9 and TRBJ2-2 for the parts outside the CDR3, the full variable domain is DTGVSQNPRHKITKRGQNVTFRCDPISEHNRLYWYRQTLGQGPEFLTYFQNEAQLEKSRLLSDRFSAERPKGSFSTLEIQRTEQGDSAMYLCATTDRDAGELFFGEGSRLTVL.